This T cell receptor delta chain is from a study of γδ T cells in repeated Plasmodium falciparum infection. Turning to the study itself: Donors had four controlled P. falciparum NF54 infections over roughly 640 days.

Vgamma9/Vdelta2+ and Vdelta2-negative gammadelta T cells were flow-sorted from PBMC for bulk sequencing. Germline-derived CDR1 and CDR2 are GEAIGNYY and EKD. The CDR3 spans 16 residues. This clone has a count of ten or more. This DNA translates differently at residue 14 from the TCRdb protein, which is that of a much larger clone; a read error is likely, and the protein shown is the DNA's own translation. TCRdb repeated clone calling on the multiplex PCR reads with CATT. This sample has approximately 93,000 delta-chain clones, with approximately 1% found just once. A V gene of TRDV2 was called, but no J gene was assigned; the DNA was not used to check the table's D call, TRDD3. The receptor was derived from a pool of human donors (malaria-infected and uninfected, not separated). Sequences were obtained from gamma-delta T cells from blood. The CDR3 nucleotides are TGTGCCTGTGACACAAGTCGGGGGATACGAGACGATAAACCCATCTTT. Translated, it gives CACDTSRGIRDDKPIF.